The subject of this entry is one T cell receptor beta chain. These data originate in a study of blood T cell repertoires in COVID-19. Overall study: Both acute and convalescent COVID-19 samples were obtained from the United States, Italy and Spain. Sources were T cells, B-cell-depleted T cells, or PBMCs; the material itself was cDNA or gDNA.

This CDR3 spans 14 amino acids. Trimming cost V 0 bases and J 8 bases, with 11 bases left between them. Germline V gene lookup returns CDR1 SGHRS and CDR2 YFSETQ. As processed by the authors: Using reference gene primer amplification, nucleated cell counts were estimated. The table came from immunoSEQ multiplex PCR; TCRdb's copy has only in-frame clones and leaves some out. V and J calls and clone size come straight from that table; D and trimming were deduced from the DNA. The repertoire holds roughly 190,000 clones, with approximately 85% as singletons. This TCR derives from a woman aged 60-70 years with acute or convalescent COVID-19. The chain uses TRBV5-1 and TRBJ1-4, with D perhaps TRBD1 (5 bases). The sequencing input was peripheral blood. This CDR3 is CASSLDTGEEKLFF. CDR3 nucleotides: TGCGCCAGCAGCTTGGACACGGGGGAGGAAAAACTGTTTTTT.